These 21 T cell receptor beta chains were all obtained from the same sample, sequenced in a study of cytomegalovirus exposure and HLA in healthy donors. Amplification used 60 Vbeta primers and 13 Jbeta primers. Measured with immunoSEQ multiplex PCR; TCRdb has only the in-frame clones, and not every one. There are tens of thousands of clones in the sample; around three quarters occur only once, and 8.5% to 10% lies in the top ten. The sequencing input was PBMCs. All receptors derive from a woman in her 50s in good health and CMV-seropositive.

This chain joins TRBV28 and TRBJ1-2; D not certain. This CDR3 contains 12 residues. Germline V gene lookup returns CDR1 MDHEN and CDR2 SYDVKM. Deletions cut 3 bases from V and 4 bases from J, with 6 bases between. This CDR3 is CASSFNSYGYTF. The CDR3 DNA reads TGTGCCAGCAGTTTCAATAGCTATGGCTACACCTTC.

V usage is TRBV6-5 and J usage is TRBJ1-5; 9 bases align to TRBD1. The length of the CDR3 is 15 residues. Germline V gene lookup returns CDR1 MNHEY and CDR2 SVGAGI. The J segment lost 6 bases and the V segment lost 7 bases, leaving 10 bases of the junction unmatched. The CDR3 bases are TGTGCCAGCACCACAGGGGGCTATTCCAGTCAGCCCCAGCATTTT. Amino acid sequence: CASTTGGYSSQPQHF.

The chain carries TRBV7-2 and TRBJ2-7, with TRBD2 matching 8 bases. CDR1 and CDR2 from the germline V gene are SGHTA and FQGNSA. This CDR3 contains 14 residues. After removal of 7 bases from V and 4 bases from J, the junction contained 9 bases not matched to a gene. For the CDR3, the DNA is TGTGCCAGCAACGAGGCGGGGGGCCGGTACGAGCAGTACTTC. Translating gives CASNEAGGRYEQYF.

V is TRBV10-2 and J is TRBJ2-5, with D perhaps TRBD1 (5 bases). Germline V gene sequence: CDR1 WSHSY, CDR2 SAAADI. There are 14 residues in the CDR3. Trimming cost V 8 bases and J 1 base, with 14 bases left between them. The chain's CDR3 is CASSLQALQETQYF. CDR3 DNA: TGCGCCAGCTCGTTACAGGCGCTCCAAGAGACCCAGTACTTC.

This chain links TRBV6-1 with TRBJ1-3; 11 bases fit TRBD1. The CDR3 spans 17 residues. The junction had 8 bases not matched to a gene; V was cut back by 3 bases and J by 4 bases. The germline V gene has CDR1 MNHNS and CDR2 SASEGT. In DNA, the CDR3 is TGTGCCAGCAGTGACCGGACAGGGGGCTTCAAGGGAAACACCATATATTTT. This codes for CASSDRTGGFKGNTIYF.

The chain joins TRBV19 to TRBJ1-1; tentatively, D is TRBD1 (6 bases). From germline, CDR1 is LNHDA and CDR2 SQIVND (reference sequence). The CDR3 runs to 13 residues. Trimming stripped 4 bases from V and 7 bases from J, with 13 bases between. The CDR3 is CASSTRGGIEAFF. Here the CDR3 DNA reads TGTGCCAGTAGTACCCGCGGGGGCATTGAAGCTTTCTTT.

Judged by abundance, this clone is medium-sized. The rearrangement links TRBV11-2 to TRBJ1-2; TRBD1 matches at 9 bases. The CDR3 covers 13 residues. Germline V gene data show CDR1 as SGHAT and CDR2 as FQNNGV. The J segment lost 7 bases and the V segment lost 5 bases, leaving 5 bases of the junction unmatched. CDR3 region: CASSLGQGSGYTF. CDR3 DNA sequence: TGTGCCAGCAGCCTGGGACAGGGTAGTGGCTACACCTTC.

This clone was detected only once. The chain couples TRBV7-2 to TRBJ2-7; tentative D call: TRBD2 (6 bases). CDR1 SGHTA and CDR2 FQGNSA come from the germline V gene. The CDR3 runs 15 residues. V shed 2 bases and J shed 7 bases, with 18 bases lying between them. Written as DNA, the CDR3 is TGTGCCAGCAGCTTACAGGGAGGAGGGATTGGGGAGCAGTACTTC. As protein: CASSLQGGGIGEQYF.

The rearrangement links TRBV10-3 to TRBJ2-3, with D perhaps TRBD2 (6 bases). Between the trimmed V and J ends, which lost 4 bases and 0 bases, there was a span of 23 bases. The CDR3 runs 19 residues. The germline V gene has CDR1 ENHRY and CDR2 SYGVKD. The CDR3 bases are TGTGCCATCAGTGGGGATAGGACAAATTCGGGGAGGAGCACAGATACGCAGTATTTT. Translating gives CAISGDRTNSGRSTDTQYF.

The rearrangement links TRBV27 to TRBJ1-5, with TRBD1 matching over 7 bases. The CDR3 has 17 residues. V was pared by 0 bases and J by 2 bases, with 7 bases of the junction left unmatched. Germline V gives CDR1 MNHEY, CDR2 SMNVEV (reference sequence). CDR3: CASSLSFDRVGNQPQHF. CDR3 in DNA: TGTGCCAGCAGTTTATCCTTCGACAGGGTCGGCAATCAGCCCCAGCATTTT.

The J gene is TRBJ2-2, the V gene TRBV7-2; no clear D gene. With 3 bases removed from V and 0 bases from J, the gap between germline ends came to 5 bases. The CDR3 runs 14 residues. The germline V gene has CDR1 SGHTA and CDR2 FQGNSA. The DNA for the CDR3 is TGTGCCAGCAGCTTTAGTTCGAACACCGGGGAGCTGTTTTTT. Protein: CASSFSSNTGELFF.

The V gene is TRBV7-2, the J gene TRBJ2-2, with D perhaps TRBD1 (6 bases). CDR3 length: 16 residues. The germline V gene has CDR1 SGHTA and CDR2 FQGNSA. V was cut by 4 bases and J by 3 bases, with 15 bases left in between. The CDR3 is CASSSNTGLYTGELFF. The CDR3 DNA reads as TGTGCCAGCAGCTCAAATACAGGGTTATACACCGGGGAGCTGTTTTTT.

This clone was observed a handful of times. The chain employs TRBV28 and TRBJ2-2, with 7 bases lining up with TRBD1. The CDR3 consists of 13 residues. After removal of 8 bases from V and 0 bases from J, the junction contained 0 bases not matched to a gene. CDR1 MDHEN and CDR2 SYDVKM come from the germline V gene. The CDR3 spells CASQGANTGELFF. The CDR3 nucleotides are TGTGCCAGCCAGGGGGCGAACACCGGGGAGCTGTTTTTT.

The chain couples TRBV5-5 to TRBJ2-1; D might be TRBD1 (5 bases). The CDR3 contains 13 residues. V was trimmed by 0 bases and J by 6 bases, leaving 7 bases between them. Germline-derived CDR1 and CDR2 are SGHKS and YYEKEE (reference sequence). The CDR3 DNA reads TGTGCCAGCAGCTTGGAGGGGATCAATGAGCAGTTCTTC. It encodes CASSLEGINEQFF.

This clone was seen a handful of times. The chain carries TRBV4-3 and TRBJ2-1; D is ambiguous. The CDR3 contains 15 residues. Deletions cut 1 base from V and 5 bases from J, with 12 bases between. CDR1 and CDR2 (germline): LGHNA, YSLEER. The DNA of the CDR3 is TGCGCCAGCAGCCAAGCCCTCGTCTACGACAATGAGCAGTTCTTC. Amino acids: CASSQALVYDNEQFF.

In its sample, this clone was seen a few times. The CDR3 here is CASSMGGEKLFF. The CDR3 coding sequence is TGTGCCAGCAGCATGGGAGGGGAAAAACTGTTTTTT. This rearrangement joins TRBV7-9 to TRBJ1-4; D gene uncertain. V lost 5 bases and J 8 bases, leaving 9 bases between the germline ends. This CDR3 contains 12 residues. Germline values: CDR1 SEHNR, CDR2 FQNEAQ (reference sequence).

Here the CDR3 DNA reads TGCGCCAGCCAGGGACTAGCGGGAGGGCTAAACGAGCAGTACTTC. This codes for CASQGLAGGLNEQYF. The rearrangement uses TRBV10-2 and TRBJ2-7; TRBD2 matches at 16 bases. CDR1 is WSHSY, CDR2 SAAADI, per germline. This CDR3 is built from 15 residues. The V and J ends lost 8 bases and 5 bases, in that order; junction bases with no gene match: 6.

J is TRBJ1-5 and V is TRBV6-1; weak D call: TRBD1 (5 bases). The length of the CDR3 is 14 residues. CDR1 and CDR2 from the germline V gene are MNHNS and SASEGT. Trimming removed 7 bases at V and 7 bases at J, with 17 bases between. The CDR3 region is CASTRSGGGQPQHF. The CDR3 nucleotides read TGTGCCAGCACGCGTAGCGGTGGGGGGCAGCCCCAGCATTTT.

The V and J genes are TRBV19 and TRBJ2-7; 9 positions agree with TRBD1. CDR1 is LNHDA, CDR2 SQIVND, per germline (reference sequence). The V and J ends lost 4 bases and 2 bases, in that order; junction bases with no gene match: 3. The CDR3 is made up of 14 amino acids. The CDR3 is CASSTGQGAYEQYF. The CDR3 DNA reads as TGTGCCAGTAGTACGGGACAGGGAGCCTACGAGCAGTACTTC. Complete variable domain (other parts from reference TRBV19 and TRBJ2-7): DGGITQSPKYLFRKEGQNVTLSCEQNLNHDAMYWYRQDPGQGLRLIYYSQIVNDFQKGDIAEGYSVSREKKESFPLTVTSAQKNPTAFYLCASSTGQGAYEQYFGPGTRLTVT.

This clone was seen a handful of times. Written as DNA, the CDR3 is TGTGCCAGCAGTGAAATGGGGGCTTTGGGGACTGAAGCTTTCTTT. It encodes CASSEMGALGTEAFF. V is TRBV6-1 and J is TRBJ1-1, with D perhaps TRBD1 (6 bases). The CDR3 loop spans 15 amino acids. Germline V gives CDR1 MNHNS, CDR2 SASEGT. The V gene lost 2 bases and the J gene lost 5 bases, with 15 bases spanning the gap.

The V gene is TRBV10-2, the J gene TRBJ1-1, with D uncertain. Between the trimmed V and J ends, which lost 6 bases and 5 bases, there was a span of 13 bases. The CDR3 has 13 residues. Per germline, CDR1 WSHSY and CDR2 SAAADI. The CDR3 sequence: CASSLARDTEAFF. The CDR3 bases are TGCGCCAGCAGCCTTGCGAGGGATACTGAAGCTTTCTTT.